What follows are 31 T cell receptor beta chains derived from one specimen sequenced in a study of CD8 T cells in Susac syndrome. Random hexamers were used to reverse transcribe an amount of roughly 0.45 to 1 ug RNA. MiXCR, run by TCRdb on the immunoSEQ multiplex PCR reads, gives a single entry per CDR3 protein. There are 75,000 to 95,000 distinct CDR3 sequences in the sample; roughly 96% occur only once, and 0.62% lies in the top ten. Sequencing input: CD8+ T cells from PBMCs. The receptors stem from a human donor with Susac syndrome.

This clonotype was found once. The V and J genes are TRBV20-1 and TRBJ2-5, with a tentative D call TRBD1 (6 bases). The CDR3 totals 14 residues. Per the germline V gene, CDR1 is DFQATT and CDR2 is SNEGSKA (reference sequence). The V end lost 3 bases, the J end lost 0 bases, and 11 bases lay between the germline ends. CDR3 DNA: TGCAGTGCTAGGCCAGGGGCTTACCAAGAGACCCAGTACTTC. Amino acids: CSARPGAYQETQYF.

The CDR3 bases are TGCAGCGCGGAAGGGGGGGAAACTGGAAACACCATATATTTT. Amino acids: CSAEGGETGNTIYF. The rearrangement uses TRBV29-1 and TRBJ1-3, with D perhaps matching TRBD1 (6 bases). Germline values: CDR1 SQVTM, CDR2 ANQGSEA. The CDR3 consists of 14 residues. Trimming left V 7 bases short and J 2 bases short, with 15 bases between.

This chain uses TRBV27 with TRBJ2-7; TRBD1 or TRBD2 may be the D gene (6 bases each). V was trimmed by 7 bases and J by 3 bases, leaving 19 bases between them. CDR3 length: 15 residues. Germline V CDR1 and CDR2: MNHEY, SMNVEV (reference sequence). This CDR3 reads CASTPQRGTIYEQYF. As DNA, the CDR3 is TGTGCCAGCACTCCCCAACGGGGGACAATCTACGAGCAGTACTTC.

The CDR3 DNA sequence: TGTGCCAGTAGTGGGGAGACCGGCACCTACGAGCAGTACTTC. The encoded protein is CASSGETGTYEQYF. The rearrangement joins TRBV19 to TRBJ2-7; weak D call: TRBD2 (5 bases). V was trimmed by 5 bases and J by 2 bases, leaving 13 bases between them. CDR1 LNHDA and CDR2 SQIVND come from the germline V gene (reference sequence). This CDR3 has 14 amino acids.

The rearrangement joins TRBV20-1 to TRBJ1-1; a weak D match, TRBD1 (6 bases). CDR1 and CDR2 (germline): DFQATT, SNEGSKA (reference sequence). Trimming cost V 0 bases and J 0 bases, with 14 bases left between them. The CDR3 runs 16 residues. The CDR3 DNA follows: TGCAGTGCTAGAGATTCGGAGACAGGTTTGAACACTGAAGCTTTCTTT. Its translation: CSARDSETGLNTEAFF.

This clonotype was detected only once. This chain uses TRBV6-2 or TRBV6-3 with TRBJ2-6, with D tentatively TRBD2 (7 bases). Germline V gene data show CDR1 as MNHEY and CDR2 as SVGEGT. The CDR3 is 17 residues long. Trimming removed 10 bases at V and 0 bases at J, with 19 bases between. The CDR3 DNA reads TGTGCCACCGCTCGGGGGGCCCCGTTCTCTGGGGCCAACGTCCTGACTTTC. Protein: CATARGAPFSGANVLTF.

V usage is TRBV3-1 and J usage is TRBJ1-1; no clear D. The CDR3 is made up of 13 amino acids. The ends were cut back, 0 bases at V and 6 bases at J, with 8 bases in the middle. CDR1 LGHDT and CDR2 YNNKEL come from the germline V gene (reference sequence). The CDR3 spells CASSQDVAAEAFF. In DNA form, the CDR3 reads TGTGCCAGCAGCCAAGATGTGGCAGCTGAAGCTTTCTTT.

The CDR3 DNA is TGTGCCTGGACACCCCTGAACCACGAGCAGTACTTC. It encodes CAWTPLNHEQYF. V is TRBV30 and J is TRBJ2-7; no clear D gene. V lost 4 bases to trimming and J lost 5 bases, with 12 bases between them. CDR1 and CDR2 (germline): GTSNPN, SVGIG (reference sequence). The CDR3 is 12 residues long.

This chain connects TRBV27 to TRBJ2-7; 9 bases match TRBD1. This CDR3 has 15 residues. Germline V lookup: CDR1 MNHEY, CDR2 SMNVEV (reference sequence). J gave up 3 bases and V 5 bases, and 8 bases lay outside the gene matches. The CDR3, as DNA: TGTGCCAGCAGTCCTGTGGGGACAGGGAACTACGAGCAGTACTTC. The encoded protein is CASSPVGTGNYEQYF.

The table lists this clonotype with a count of one. This chain joins TRBV5-1 and TRBJ2-7; D possibly corresponds to TRBD1 (6 bases). The V gene's germline CDR1 is SGHRS and CDR2 YFSETQ. The CDR3 totals 15 residues. V lost 7 bases and J 7 bases, leaving 24 bases between the germline ends. The CDR3 nucleotides are TGCGCCAGCCAAAATAAACAGGGCCTGAACATGGAGCAGTACTTC. This encodes CASQNKQGLNMEQYF. Full variable domain (outside the CDR3, taken from reference TRBV5-1 and TRBJ2-7): KAGVTQTPRYLIKTRGQQVTLSCSPISGHRSVSWYQQTPGQGLQFLFEYFSETQRNKGNFPGRFSGRQFSNSRSEMNVSTLELGDSALYLCASQNKQGLNMEQYFGPGTRLTVT.

The chain recombines TRBV7-2 with TRBJ2-3; 12 bases match TRBD2. CDR3 size: 17 residues. Germline-derived CDR1 and CDR2 are SGHTA and FQGNSA. V was clipped by 7 bases and J by 0 bases; unmatched bases: 8. CDR3 sequence: CASILAGGRGSTDTQYF. For the CDR3, the DNA is TGTGCCAGCATCCTAGCGGGGGGGCGGGGTAGCACAGATACGCAGTATTTT.

The chain is built from TRBV30 and TRBJ2-1; TRBD2 is a possible D gene (6 bases). V was cut by 3 bases and J by 9 bases, with 21 bases left in between. CDR1 and CDR2 from the germline V gene are GTSNPN and SVGIG (reference sequence). The CDR3 covers 15 residues. The CDR3 here is CAWRGGVVRASEQFF. CDR3 sequence (DNA): TGTGCCTGGAGGGGCGGGGTAGTTCGGGCGAGTGAGCAGTTCTTC.

V usage is TRBV20-1 and J usage is TRBJ1-3; a possible D gene is TRBD1 (5 bases). This CDR3 has 16 residues. Trimming left V 2 bases short and J 4 bases short, with 18 bases between. Germline values: CDR1 DFQATT, CDR2 SNEGSKA (reference sequence). The CDR3 loop is CSARSLAGLKGNTIYF. CDR3 nucleotide sequence: TGCAGTGCTAGAAGCTTAGCGGGACTCAAAGGAAACACCATATATTTT.

V usage is TRBV30 and J usage is TRBJ2-6; 7 nucleotides match TRBD1. The V segment lost 0 bases and the J segment 4 bases; nucleotides outside the gene matches: 15. The germline gives CDR1 GTSNPN, CDR2 SVGIG (reference sequence). There are 19 residues in the CDR3. Here the CDR3 reads CAWSVQVWGTAAGANVLTF. CDR3 coding DNA: TGTGCCTGGAGTGTACAAGTCTGGGGGACAGCGGCAGGGGCCAACGTCCTGACTTTC.

This chain links TRBV13 with TRBJ2-1; TRBD2 matches 10 bases. The CDR3 totals 14 residues. Germline V CDR1 and CDR2: PRHDT, FYEKMQ (reference sequence). Losses at the gene ends were 5 bases for V and 15 bases for J; bases not matched to a gene: 13. Here the CDR3 reads CASSLGTSDGFRFF. The DNA for the CDR3 is TGTGCCAGCAGCCTTGGGACTAGCGACGGATTTAGGTTCTTC.

The V call is TRBV24-1, the J call TRBJ2-1; 10 bases map to TRBD2. Germline V CDR1 and CDR2: KGHDR, SFDVKD. V lost 2 bases, J lost 1 base, and 4 bases stayed unmatched. The CDR3 runs to 17 residues. CDR3 sequence (DNA): TGTGCCACCAGTGATTCCTTAGCGGGGGGATCCTACAATGAGCAGTTCTTC. Translating it yields CATSDSLAGGSYNEQFF.

The CDR3: CASSPDYSGANVLTF. Here the CDR3 DNA reads TGTGCCAGCAGCCCCGATTACTCTGGGGCCAACGTCCTGACTTTC. The V and J genes are TRBV5-4 and TRBJ2-6; D is unresolved. The CDR3 is made up of 15 amino acids. The ends were cut back, 4 bases at V and 0 bases at J, with 8 bases in the middle. The V gene's germline CDR1 is SGHNT and CDR2 YYREEE (reference sequence).

This sequence joins TRBV11-2 and TRBJ1-5; D gene uncertain. CDR1 and CDR2 (germline): SGHAT, FQNNGV. This CDR3 is 13 amino acids long. V was pared by 2 bases and J by 7 bases, with 9 bases between. The CDR3 here is CASSLWGEQPQHF. DNA for the CDR3: TGTGCCAGCAGCTTATGGGGAGAGCAGCCCCAGCATTTT. The variable domain in full, with the rest retrieved from reference TRBV11-2 and TRBJ1-5, is EAGVAQSPRYKIIEKRQSVAFWCNPISGHATLYWYQQILGQGPKLLIQFQNNGVVDDSQLPKDRFSAERLKGVDSTLKIQPAKLEDSAVYLCASSLWGEQPQHFGDGTRLSIL.

The rearrangement links TRBV11-2 to TRBJ1-6; 7 bases are a match to TRBD1. The CDR3 is 16 amino acids. Losses at the gene ends were 5 bases for V and 7 bases for J; bases not matched to a gene: 11. Germline CDR1 is SGHAT and CDR2 is FQNNGV. CDR3 amino acids: CASSGTDIMINSPLHF. Here the CDR3 DNA reads TGTGCCAGCAGCGGGACAGACATTATGATCAATTCACCCCTCCACTTT.

This clonotype was detected once. The CDR3, as DNA: TGTGCCAGCAGCTTGGAACTAGCGGGGAACTACGAGCAGTACTTC. Translating gives CASSLELAGNYEQYF. The chain uses TRBV5-4 and TRBJ2-7; 10 bases fit TRBD2. The CDR3 contains 15 residues. The V segment lost 0 bases and the J segment 3 bases; nucleotides outside the gene matches: 3. In germline, CDR1 is SGHNT, CDR2 YYREEE (reference sequence).

The rearrangement links TRBV11-2 to TRBJ2-3, with D uncertain. CDR3 length: 12 residues. Germline-derived CDR1 and CDR2 are SGHAT and FQNNGV. Trimming shortened V by 2 bases and J by 2 bases, and 2 bases separated the two germline ends. The CDR3: CASSLNTDTQYF. In DNA, the CDR3 is TGTGCCAGCAGCTTAAACACAGATACGCAGTATTTT.

The chain combines TRBV3-1 with TRBJ2-1; TRBD2 aligns across 8 bases. The V gene's germline CDR1 is LGHDT and CDR2 YNNKEL (reference sequence). This CDR3 spans 18 amino acids. With 1 base clipped from V and 4 bases from J, the junction kept 12 bases outside the gene matches. The CDR3 region is CASSQVTGGILKYNEQFF. CDR3 bases: TGTGCCAGCAGCCAAGTGACGGGGGGGATACTCAAATACAATGAGCAGTTCTTC.

The chain recombines TRBV7-2 with TRBJ1-2; no clear D. The CDR3 totals 15 residues. Germline V lookup: CDR1 SGHTA, CDR2 FQGNSA. The V end lost 0 bases, the J end lost 3 bases, and 11 bases lay between the germline ends. In DNA, the CDR3 is TGTGCCAGCAGCTTAGCGGTGGGGAATGACTATGGCTACACCTTC. Protein: CASSLAVGNDYGYTF. The whole variable domain, remainder taken from reference TRBV7-2 and TRBJ1-2, is GAGVSQSPSNKVTEKGKDVELRCDPISGHTALYWYRQSLGQGLEFLIYFQGNSAPDKSGLPSDRFSAERTGGSVSTLTIQRTQQEDSAVYLCASSLAVGNDYGYTFGSGTRLTVV.

The chain links TRBV4-1 to TRBJ1-1; D is perhaps TRBD1 (5 bases). This CDR3 has 15 residues. CDR1 and CDR2 from the germline V gene are MGHRA and YSYEKL. The germline V and J ends were trimmed by 4 bases and 0 bases, with 12 bases remaining between them. In nucleotides, the CDR3 is TGCGCCAGCAGCCCCGGCGGGGGATTGAACACTGAAGCTTTCTTT. Translation: CASSPGGGLNTEAFF.

The genes are TRBV12-3 or TRBV12-4 and TRBJ1-5; 8 nucleotides agree with TRBD1. The CDR3 is 15 amino acids. V was clipped by 5 bases and J by 3 bases; unmatched bases: 6. The CDR3 sequence is CASSPTTGANQPQHF. Written as DNA, the CDR3 is TGTGCCAGCAGTCCGACGACAGGGGCCAATCAGCCCCAGCATTTT.

The V call is TRBV9, the J call TRBJ2-1; no clear D gene. The germline V and J ends were trimmed by 5 bases and 5 bases, with 17 bases remaining between them. This CDR3 has 15 residues. Germline CDR1 is SGDLS and CDR2 is YYNGEE. CDR3 sequence: CASSRDGGYDNEQFF. DNA for the CDR3: TGTGCCAGCAGTCGAGACGGCGGATACGACAATGAGCAGTTCTTC.

The CDR3 here is CSVTRDYGYTF. Written as DNA, the CDR3 is TGCAGCGTGACCAGGGACTATGGCTACACCTTC. The rearrangement joins TRBV29-1 to TRBJ1-2; D is possibly TRBD1 (5 bases). CDR3 length: 11 amino acids. The germline CDR1 and CDR2 sequences are SQVTM and ANQGSEA. Trimming stripped 6 bases from V and 3 bases from J, with 8 bases between.

The V and J genes are TRBV20-1 and TRBJ1-1; 8 bases agree with TRBD1. CDR1 and CDR2 (germline): DFQATT, SNEGSKA (reference sequence). The CDR3 consists of 13 residues. V shed 6 bases, J shed 0 bases, and the junction held 3 bases outside the gene matches. The CDR3 region has the DNA TGCAGTGCAACGGACAGGGTGAACACTGAAGCTTTCTTT. As protein: CSATDRVNTEAFF.

This chain connects TRBV20-1 to TRBJ1-1, with D tentatively TRBD1 (5 bases). In germline, CDR1 is DFQATT, CDR2 SNEGSKA (reference sequence). V gave up 1 base and J gave up 5 bases, with 20 bases separating them. This CDR3 is built from 16 residues. CDR3 residues: CSARAIRQLENTEAFF. In nucleotides, the CDR3 is TGCAGTGCTAGAGCAATCCGACAGTTGGAGAATACTGAAGCTTTCTTT.

The V and J genes are TRBV7-2 and TRBJ2-5, with D perhaps matching TRBD1 (6 bases). This CDR3 spans 14 amino acids. Germline CDR1 reads SGHTA; CDR2 reads FQGNSA. Trimming took 3 bases from V and 9 from J, leaving 17 bases between them. This CDR3 is CASSFQTGTGSQYF. The CDR3 DNA reads as TGTGCCAGCAGCTTCCAAACAGGGACCGGCTCCCAGTACTTC.

The rearrangement joins TRBV5-4 to TRBJ2-1; possibly TRBD1 for D (6 bases). Between the trimmed V and J ends, which lost 4 bases and 7 bases, there was a span of 15 bases. Germline V gives CDR1 SGHNT, CDR2 YYREEE (reference sequence). This CDR3 contains 14 residues. The CDR3 DNA follows: TGTGCCAGCAGCGGAACAGGGTCCGGAAATGAGCAGTTCTTC. Its translation is CASSGTGSGNEQFF.